The sample holds a few counts of the clone carrying this T cell receptor (beta chain). Its matching antigen is unknown. Splitting of each subset's genomic DNA was done evenly across several immunoSEQ plates. Clones were read by immunoSEQ multiplex PCR, and TCRdb kept only the in-frame ones, dropping some. The table shows a few million clones, with 85% to 95% occurring only once. The data were obtained in a study of shared clonotypes between healthy human individuals. Study findings and constraints: Clonotype sharing among donors was expected to depend on sequencing depth. The sole specimen, blood, was sampled, and tissue repertoires likely differ.

The V gene's germline CDR1 is ENHRY and CDR2 SYGVKD. The V gene lost 0 bases and the J gene lost 4 bases, with 15 bases spanning the gap. The CDR3 is 16 residues long. Sample: naive CD4+ T cells from PBMCs. Documented subset: CD45RA+ positively selected. The chain joins TRBV10-3 to TRBJ1-1, with D uncertain. This clonotype was obtained from a man between 18 and 35 years old in good health. Some clones in this sample may be carry-over from other donors' samples. CDR3 in amino acids: CAISESWAVGSTEAFF. The CDR3, as DNA: TGTGCCATCAGTGAGTCGTGGGCAGTTGGGAGCACTGAAGCTTTCTTT.